The 5 T cell receptor beta chains given below trace back to one sample, sequenced in a study of shared clonotypes between healthy human individuals. Some clones are missing from TCRdb's copy, which holds only in-frame ones; the method was immunoSEQ multiplex PCR. Of about 2.4 million clones listed, roughly nine tenths were seen once; the top ten hold about 0.13%. The sequencing sample was made of naive CD4+ T cells sorted from blood. Subset meaning: CD45RA+ positively selected. The receptors originated from a man younger than 35 in good health.

V gene TRBV5-4 combines with J gene TRBJ1-3; D is uncertain. CDR3 length: 15 amino acids. Germline CDR1 reads SGHNT; CDR2 reads YYREEE (reference sequence). Deletions cut 0 bases from V and 0 bases from J, with 7 bases between. The DNA of the CDR3 is TGTGCCAGCAGCTTGGACGTCAGCTCTGGAAACACCATATATTTT. Residues: CASSLDVSSGNTIYF.

This clone was seen just once. The rearrangement uses TRBV5-1 and TRBJ1-2; TRBD1 is a possible D gene (6 bases). CDR1 and CDR2 from the germline V gene are SGHRS and YFSETQ. The CDR3 has 16 amino acids. With 0 bases removed from V and 5 bases from J, the gap between germline ends came to 17 bases. The CDR3 DNA follows: TGCGCCAGCAGCTTGGACAGGGAGCGACTTGGGTATGGCTACACCTTC. It translates to CASSLDRERLGYGYTF.

V and J are TRBV4-1 and TRBJ1-3; the D gene is possibly TRBD1 (5 bases). V lost 1 base, J lost 9 bases, and 13 bases lay in between. Germline V gives CDR1 MGHRA, CDR2 YSYEKL. The CDR3 runs to 14 residues. CDR3: CASSQGDREATIYF. In DNA form, the CDR3 reads TGCGCCAGCAGCCAAGGGGACCGCGAAGCCACCATATATTTT.

As for this clone: At the DNA level, this CDR3 is encoded by other sequences in the same sample as well. The chain has TRBV6-1 and TRBJ2-3; D call uncertain. With 0 bases removed from V and 4 bases from J, the gap between germline ends came to 8 bases. CDR3 length: 14 residues. Germline CDR1 MNHNS, CDR2 SASEGT. The CDR3 DNA reads TGTGCCAGCAGTGAAGCCCTAGTTGCAGATACGCAGTATTTT. It is translated as CASSEALVADTQYF.

The DNA for the CDR3 is TGCGCCAGCAGCTTGGGGGTCGGACAGGAAAAATTTTCCTACGAGCAGTACTTC. This encodes CASSLGVGQEKFSYEQYF. The V call is TRBV5-1, the J call TRBJ2-7; TRBD1 matches at 7 bases. The V gene's germline CDR1 is SGHRS and CDR2 YFSETQ. This CDR3 is 18 amino acids long. J gave up 1 base and V 0 bases, and 13 bases lay outside the gene matches.